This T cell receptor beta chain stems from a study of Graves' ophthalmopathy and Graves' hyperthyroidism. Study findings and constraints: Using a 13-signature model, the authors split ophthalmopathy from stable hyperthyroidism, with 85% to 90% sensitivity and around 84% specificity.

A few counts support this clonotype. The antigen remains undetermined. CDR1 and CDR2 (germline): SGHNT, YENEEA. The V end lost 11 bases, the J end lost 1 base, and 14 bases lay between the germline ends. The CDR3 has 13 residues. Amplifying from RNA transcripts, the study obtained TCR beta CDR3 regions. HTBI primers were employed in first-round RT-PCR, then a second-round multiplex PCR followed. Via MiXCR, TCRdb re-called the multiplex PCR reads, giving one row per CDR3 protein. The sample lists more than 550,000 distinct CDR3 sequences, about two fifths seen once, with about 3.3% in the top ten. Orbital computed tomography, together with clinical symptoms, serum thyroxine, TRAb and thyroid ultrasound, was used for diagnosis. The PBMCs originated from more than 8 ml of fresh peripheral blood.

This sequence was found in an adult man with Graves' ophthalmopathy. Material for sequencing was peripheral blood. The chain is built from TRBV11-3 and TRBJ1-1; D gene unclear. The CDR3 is CAWSVGRNTEAFF. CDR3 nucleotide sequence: TGTGCCTGGAGTGTAGGGCGGAACACTGAAGCTTTCTTT.